The 3 T cell receptor beta chains below come from one sample, sequenced in a study of blood T cell repertoires in COVID-19. TCRdb's copy holds only in-frame clones and misses some; the assay was immunoSEQ multiplex PCR. Of about 150,000 clones in the sample, around 80% were seen once. The sample comprised peripheral blood. These TCRs come from a woman aged 45-65 years with acute or convalescent COVID-19.

This clone has just one count. The chain combines TRBV12-2 with TRBJ2-5; the D call of TRBD2 is as the table states it, not checked on the DNA. TRBV12-2 is noted as a pseudogene. This CDR3 contains 17 residues. CDR3 nucleotide sequence: TGTGCAAGTCGCTTAGCGGGCCCACTAGCTACCCAAGAGACCCAGTACTTC. Translation gives CASRLAGPLATQETQYF.

This clone was picked up a small number of times. The chain's CDR3 is CASSPLSQDGGYTF. DNA for the CDR3: TGTGCCAGCAGTCCCCTATCACAGGACGGAGGCTACACCTTC. The V call is TRBV6-5, the J call TRBJ1-2; tentative D call: TRBD1 (5 bases). The germline gives CDR1 MNHEY, CDR2 SVGAGI. CDR3 length: 14 amino acids. V was cut by 5 bases and J by 8 bases, with 18 bases left in between.

The chain has TRBV3-1 (or the pseudogene TRBV3-2) and TRBJ2-4; D possibly corresponds to TRBD2 (7 bases). Looked up from germline, CDR1 is LGHDT and CDR2 is YNNKEL (reference sequence). The CDR3 extends over 14 amino acids. V lost 8 bases and J 3 bases, leaving 14 bases between the germline ends. The DNA for the CDR3 is TGTGCCAGCGGGCCTAGGGGGGGCAAAAACATTCAGTACTTC. Amino acids: CASGPRGGKNIQYF.